The 6 T cell receptor beta chains reported below all come from one sample, sequenced in a study of T-cell reconstitution after alpha-beta-depleted transplantation in children. The TCRbeta library was prepared with unique molecular identifiers. From the PCR reads, TCRdb called clonotypes with MiXCR, one entry per CDR3 protein. Counted here are a few hundred thousand distinct CDR3 sequences, around 25% occurring once; the ten biggest clones make up approximately 11%. The sample in question was PBMCs, mostly from graft donor cells, obtained 180 days after TCRalphabeta/CD19-depleted stem cell transplant. The receptors stem from a male patient younger than 18 who had a stem cell transplant for acute lymphoblastic leukemia, so the T cells may come from the graft donor.

This clonotype was seen more than once but under ten times. J is TRBJ1-4 and V is TRBV7-9; TRBD1 agrees at 10 bases. This CDR3 has 16 residues. V gave up 5 bases and J gave up 3 bases; unmatched junction bases: 6. CDR1 and CDR2 from the germline V gene are SEHNR and FQNEAQ (reference sequence). The CDR3 loop is CASSGTGDRPNEKLFF. The CDR3 DNA reads TGTGCCAGCAGCGGGACAGGGGACCGACCTAATGAAAAACTGTTTTTT.

This sequence joins TRBV20-1 and TRBJ2-7; 7 bases line up with TRBD2. Trimming at V came to 0 bases and at J to 3 bases, leaving 5 bases not matched to a gene. This CDR3 contains 14 residues. CDR1 and CDR2 (germline): DFQATT, SNEGSKA (reference sequence). For the CDR3, the DNA is TGCAGTGCTAGAGATCTAGCGGTGAGCTACGAGCAGTACTTC. This codes for CSARDLAVSYEQYF.

This clonotype has a handful of counts. The chain has TRBV9 and TRBJ1-1; D might be TRBD1 (5 bases). The CDR3 is 17 residues long. V was trimmed by 0 bases and J by 5 bases, leaving 20 bases between them. CDR1 and CDR2 from the germline V gene are SGDLS and YYNGEE. The CDR3 sequence: CASSVEDVGGGSTEAFF. As DNA, the CDR3 is TGTGCCAGCAGCGTAGAGGATGTAGGTGGGGGAAGTACTGAAGCTTTCTTT.

The chain uses TRBV5-1 and TRBJ2-7; maybe TRBD1 (5 bases). V dropped 4 bases and J dropped 6 bases, with 14 bases sitting between them. From germline, CDR1 is SGHRS and CDR2 YFSETQ. This CDR3 is built from 13 residues. The CDR3 is CASSPLGRGEQYF. CDR3 DNA sequence: TGCGCCAGCAGCCCCTTAGGTAGGGGCGAGCAGTACTTC.

The table lists this clonotype with a few counts. V and J are TRBV5-5 and TRBJ2-1; D may correspond to TRBD1 or TRBD2 (5 bases each). Germline assignment: CDR1 SGHKS and CDR2 YYEKEE (reference sequence). CDR3 length equals 17 residues. V was trimmed by 4 bases and J by 0 bases, leaving 17 bases between them. CDR3: CASSLPITGLSYNEQFF. CDR3 bases: TGTGCCAGCAGCCTGCCCATCACGGGGCTCTCCTACAATGAGCAGTTCTTC.

The V call is TRBV7-9, the J call TRBJ2-2, with no clear D. Per germline, CDR1 SEHNR and CDR2 FQNEAQ (reference sequence). Trimming took off 3 bases at V and 7 bases at J, with 9 bases between the two ends. The CDR3 length is 13 residues. The DNA for the CDR3 is TGTGCCAGCAGCTTCTCAGGCATCGGGGAGCTGTTTTTT. Translated, it gives CASSFSGIGELFF.